These T cell receptor beta chains were read from a single sample in a study of blood T cell repertoires in COVID-19. The data were produced by immunoSEQ multiplex PCR, yet TCRdb's version contains in-frame clones alone and is incomplete. This table holds almost 250,000 clones, 65% to 90% found once. What was sequenced was PBMCs or T cells enriched from blood (not recorded which). The source is a woman between 45 and 65 years old with acute COVID-19. CDR3s include the opening cysteine and the closing phenylalanine or tryptophan. Fields, in order: J gene, V gene, CDR3 protein.

J: TRBJ1-1
V: TRBV7-2
CDR3: CASSLGGGLNTEAFF

J: TRBJ2-2
V: TRBV19
CDR3: CATRIELGELFF

J: TRBJ2-7
V: TRBV5-1
CDR3: CASTRGEGRGEQYF

J: TRBJ1-1
V: TRBV19
CDR3: CASSSDRGRTEAFF

J: TRBJ2-1
V: TRBV4-3
CDR3: CASSQDNAASGGKYEQFF

J: TRBJ2-1
V: TRBV11-3
CDR3: CASSLASNEQFF

J: TRBJ1-5
V: TRBV6-2/TRBV6-3
CDR3: CASSYGQGSGGNQPQHF

J: TRBJ1-6
V: TRBV14
CDR3: CASSPRTGTLNSPLHF

J: TRBJ2-1
V: TRBV28
CDR3: CASSLQRPEQFF

J: TRBJ2-2
V: TRBV5-8
CDR3: CASSSPGGGTGELFF

J: TRBJ2-1
V: TRBV12-3/TRBV12-4
CDR3: CASRGDNEQFF

J: TRBJ2-3
V: TRBV10-2
CDR3: CASSGLAGLTDTQYF

J: TRBJ2-7
V: TRBV4-2
CDR3: CASSQTPPDSIGTGAYEQYF

J: TRBJ2-3
V: TRBV27
CDR3: CASSLTKATDTQYF

J: TRBJ2-7
V: TRBV11-2
CDR3: CASSLGVRAGGLYEQYF

J: TRBJ1-1
V: TRBV18
CDR3: CASSPQGRGSMNTEAFF

J: TRBJ1-4
V: TRBV12-3/TRBV12-4
CDR3: CASSLGRSEKLFF

J: TRBJ1-5
V: TRBV7-2
CDR3: CASRPTGGSNQPQHF

J: TRBJ2-1
V: TRBV19
CDR3: CASSTGLSNEQFF

J: TRBJ1-1
V: TRBV9
CDR3: CASSVASSTGVNTEAFF

J: TRBJ1-1
V: TRBV12-3/TRBV12-4
CDR3: CASSLGRNTEAFF

J: TRBJ1-2
V: TRBV14
CDR3: CASSPLPGTAYGYTF

J: TRBJ1-1
V: TRBV6-2/TRBV6-3
CDR3: CASSYPRQITTEAFF

J: TRBJ1-5
V: TRBV28
CDR3: CATSVSNQPQHF

J: TRBJ1-2
V: TRBV5-1
CDR3: CASSLAGGESNYGYTF

J: TRBJ2-7
V: TRBV6-5
CDR3: CASRPALAGIYEQYF

J: TRBJ1-2
V: TRBV10-3
CDR3: CAISEPDRAYGYTF

J: TRBJ1-1
V: TRBV19
CDR3: CASSGFGRGLNTEAFF

J: TRBJ1-5
V: TRBV5-5
CDR3: CASSLAGRNQPQHF

J: TRBJ1-1
V: TRBV10-3
CDR3: CAIRLQENTEAFF

J: TRBJ1-1
V: TRBV15
CDR3: CATSGPKDYVDTEAFF

J: TRBJ1-2
V: TRBV7-9
CDR3: CASSRTVEYGYTF

J: TRBJ1-4
V: TRBV5-1
CDR3: CASSWGGQGLSTNEKLFF

J: TRBJ2-7
V: TRBV18
CDR3: CASSSGTYEQYF

J: TRBJ1-1
V: TRBV5-1
CDR3: CASGETGLNTEAFF

J: TRBJ1-3
V: TRBV5-1
CDR3: CASSLESTGSNTIYF

J: TRBJ1-6
V: TRBV5-1
CDR3: CASSLAEGQTSPLHF

J: TRBJ2-7
V: TRBV4-1
CDR3: CASSQGGTGSYEQYF

J: TRBJ1-3
V: TRBV13
CDR3: CASSLDSGNTIYF

J: TRBJ1-6
V: TRBV7-3
CDR3: CASSPRPPGQGDSPLHF

J: TRBJ2-3
V: TRBV18
CDR3: CASSPAQPDTQYF

J: TRBJ2-2
V: TRBV7-6
CDR3: CASSLQVRQGIYPGELFF

J: TRBJ2-7
V: TRBV19
CDR3: CASSDFRYEQYF

J: TRBJ2-4
V: TRBV11-2
CDR3: CASSLETGPWDIQYF

J: TRBJ2-7
V: TRBV12-5
CDR3: CASGPGQGASYEQYF

J: TRBJ2-1
V: TRBV12-3/TRBV12-4
CDR3: CASSWGHNNEQFF

J: TRBJ1-2
V: TRBV11-2
CDR3: CASSPGRAGRGYGYTF

J: TRBJ1-1
V: TRBV5-1
CDR3: CASSGGLGGTEAFF

J: TRBJ1-2
V: TRBV25-1
CDR3: CASSEPGQGGYTF

J: TRBJ2-1
V: TRBV29-1
CDR3: CSVDLTGGEFF

J: TRBJ2-1
V: TRBV5-1
CDR3: CASSITGGYNEQFF

J: TRBJ1-1
V: TRBV12-3/TRBV12-4
CDR3: CASSLGSRTGAFF

J: TRBJ1-1
V: TRBV10-3
CDR3: CENEPGQDLRNTEAFF

J: TRBJ2-2
V: TRBV24-1
CDR3: CATSAGTLTGELFF